This T cell receptor (beta chain) was found in a study of identical twins. TCRdb reprocessed the 5' RACE reads with MiXCR, giving one entry per CDR3 protein. The top ten hold 7.2% of the sample, which has approximately 350,000 distinct CDR3 sequences, approximately 13% seen once. CDR3 size: 13 residues. V shed 0 bases and J shed 4 bases, with 6 bases lying between them. In germline, CDR1 is DFQATT, CDR2 SNEGSKA (reference sequence). This clonotype was observed many times. This sample was shared with a second study, whose subject was yellow fever vaccine responses in identical twins.

The sequence was collected from a woman aged 18-29 years in good health. J is TRBJ1-4 and V is TRBV20-1; D not resolved. Sequencing was done on a sample of CD8+ T cells sorted from blood. The CDR3 bases are TGCAGTGCTAGAGAGACACTTAATGAAAAACTGTTTTTT. Encoded protein: CSARETLNEKLFF.